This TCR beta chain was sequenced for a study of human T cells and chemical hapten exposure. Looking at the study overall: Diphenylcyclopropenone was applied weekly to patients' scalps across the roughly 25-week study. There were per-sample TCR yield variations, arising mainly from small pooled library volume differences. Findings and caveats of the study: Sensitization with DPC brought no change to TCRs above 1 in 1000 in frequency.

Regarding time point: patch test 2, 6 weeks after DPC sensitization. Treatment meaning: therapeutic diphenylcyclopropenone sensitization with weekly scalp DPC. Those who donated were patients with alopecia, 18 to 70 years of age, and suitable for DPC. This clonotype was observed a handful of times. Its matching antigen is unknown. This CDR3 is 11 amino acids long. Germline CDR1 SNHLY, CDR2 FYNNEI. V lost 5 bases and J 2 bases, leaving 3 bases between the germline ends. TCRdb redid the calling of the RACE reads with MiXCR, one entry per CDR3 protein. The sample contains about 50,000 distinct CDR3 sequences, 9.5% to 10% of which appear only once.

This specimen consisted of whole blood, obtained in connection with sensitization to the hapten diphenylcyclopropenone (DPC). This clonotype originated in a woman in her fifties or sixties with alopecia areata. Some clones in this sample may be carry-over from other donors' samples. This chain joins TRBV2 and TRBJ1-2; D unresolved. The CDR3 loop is CASSQNYGYTF. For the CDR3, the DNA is TGTGCCAGCAGTCAGAACTATGGCTACACCTTC. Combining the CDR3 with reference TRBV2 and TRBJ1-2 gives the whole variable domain EPEVTQTPSHQVTQMGQEVILRCVPISNHLYFYWYRQILGQKVEFLVSFYNNEISEKSEIFDDQFSVERPDGSNFTLKIRSTKLEDSAMYFCASSQNYGYTFGSGTRLTVV.